The clone carrying this TCR beta chain was detected many times. The data are from a study of T cells in Graves' hyperthyroidism and ophthalmopathy. The germline CDR1 and CDR2 sequences are MDHEN and SYDVKM. V was trimmed by 6 bases and J by 1 base, leaving 12 bases between them. CDR3 length: 15 amino acids. The investigators amplified TCR beta CDR3 regions from RNA transcripts. The study used the HTBI primer set for a first-round RT-PCR of the TCR CDR3. TCRdb reanalysed the multiplex PCR reads using MiXCR and keeps one entry per CDR3 protein. The sample yields 250,000 to 400,000 distinct CDR3 sequences, roughly 15% seen once.

Material: blood. The TCR sequence derives from a woman between 40 and 50 years old with Graves' ophthalmopathy. The chain is built from TRBV28 and TRBJ2-2, with D perhaps matching TRBD1 or TRBD2 (5 bases each). The CDR3, as DNA: TGTGCCAGCAGCCCAATGGGACGGAACACCGGGGAGCTGTTTTTT. It codes for CASSPMGRNTGELFF. Full variable domain (missing parts from reference TRBV28 and TRBJ2-2): DVKVTQSSRYLVKRTGEKVFLECVQDMDHENMFWYRQDPGLGLRLIYFSYDVKMKEKGDIPEGYSVSREKKERFSLILESASTNQTSMYLCASSPMGRNTGELFFGEGSRLTVL.